These 24 T cell receptor beta chains came from one sample sequenced in a study of blood T cell repertoires in COVID-19. Profiled with immunoSEQ multiplex PCR; TCRdb holds only in-frame clones, not every one. The table lists more than 250,000 clones, roughly 90% of them singletons. The sample was PBMCs or T cells enriched from blood (not recorded which). Source of these receptors: a woman between 18 and 29 years old with acute COVID-19.

Comment on this clone: Other DNA sequences in the same sample also yield this CDR3. The chain is built from TRBV7-3 and TRBJ2-3, with D unclear. The CDR3 is 14 amino acids. Per the germline V gene, CDR1 is SGHTA and CDR2 is FQGTGA. Trimming left V 1 base short and J 0 bases short, with 5 bases between. In nucleotides, the CDR3 is TGTGCCAGCAGCTTAATCCCAAGCACAGATACGCAGTATTTT. This encodes CASSLIPSTDTQYF. Drawing the rest from reference TRBV7-3 and TRBJ2-3, the complete variable domain is GAGVSQTPSNKVTEKGKYVELRCDPISGHTALYWYRQSLGQGPEFLIYFQGTGAADDSGLPNDRFFAVRPEGSVSTLKIQRTERGDSAVYLCASSLIPSTDTQYFGPGTRLTVL.

The V and J genes are TRBV30 and TRBJ2-7, with 8 bases identical to TRBD2. The CDR3 is 15 residues long. The trim removed 5 bases at V and 4 bases at J, leaving 13 bases unmatched. Germline V CDR1 and CDR2: GTSNPN, SVGIG (reference sequence). CDR3 loop: CAWAKGGTSGYEQYF. The CDR3 DNA reads as TGTGCCTGGGCTAAGGGCGGCACTAGCGGTTACGAGCAGTACTTC. The full variable domain, rest sourced from reference TRBV30 and TRBJ2-7, is SQTIHQWPATLVQPVGSPLSLECTVEGTSNPNLYWYRQAAGRGLQLLFYSVGIGQISSEVPQNLSASRPQDRQFILSSKKLLLSDSGFYLCAWAKGGTSGYEQYFGPGTRLTVT.

This clone was observed once. The rearrangement joins TRBV4-2 to TRBJ2-7; 10 bases match TRBD1. Germline V lookup: CDR1 LGHNA, CDR2 YNFKEQ. After removal of 4 bases from V and 2 bases from J, the junction contained 5 bases not matched to a gene. The CDR3 sequence is 15 residues long. This chain's CDR3 is CASSPGTGAPYEQYF. The CDR3 DNA follows: TGTGCCAGCAGCCCCGGGACAGGGGCACCCTACGAGCAGTACTTC.

V usage is TRBV18 and J usage is TRBJ2-2, with 9 bases aligning to TRBD1. Looked up from germline, CDR1 is KGHSH and CDR2 is LQKENI. Germline trimming cut 2 bases from V and 7 bases from J; bases unmatched to any gene: 11. This CDR3 spans 17 amino acids. DNA for the CDR3: TGTGCCAGCTCACCAAGAATAGGACAGGGGTCAATCGGGGAGCTGTTTTTT. Amino acids: CASSPRIGQGSIGELFF. The full variable domain, rest sourced from reference TRBV18 and TRBJ2-2, is NAGVMQNPRHLVRRRGQEARLRCSPMKGHSHVYWYRQLPEEGLKFMVYLQKENIIDESGMPKERFSAEFPKEGPSILRIQQVVRGDSAAYFCASSPRIGQGSIGELFFGEGSRLTVL.

This sequence joins TRBV19 and TRBJ2-1, with D possibly matching TRBD1 (6 bases). Looked up from germline, CDR1 is LNHDA and CDR2 is SQIVND (reference sequence). Trimming took off 4 bases at V and 11 bases at J, with 12 bases between the two ends. This CDR3 comprises 12 residues. The CDR3 DNA reads as TGTGCCAGTAGTACCCCGGGACAACAGCAGTTCTTC. It translates to CASSTPGQQQFF.

The CDR3 reads CASSWGRVSKNIQYF. For the CDR3, the DNA is TGTGCCAGCTCTTGGGGGCGGGTATCCAAAAACATTCAGTACTTC. The V gene is TRBV6-4, the J gene TRBJ2-4; D perhaps matches TRBD1 (6 bases). Germline V gene data show CDR1 as MRHNA and CDR2 as SNTAGT. This CDR3 is 15 amino acids long. Trimming left V 8 bases short and J 2 bases short, with 16 bases between.

V and J are TRBV20-1 and TRBJ1-1; maybe TRBD1 (5 bases). The CDR3 is made up of 11 amino acids. Germline lookup yields CDR1 DFQATT and CDR2 SNEGSKA (reference sequence). V lost 8 bases, J lost 11 bases, and 18 bases lay in between. The CDR3: CSSGSGSSAFF. CDR3 coding DNA: TGCAGTTCGGGTTCAGGGTCCAGTGCTTTCTTT.

The chain uses TRBV6-2 or TRBV6-3 and TRBJ2-7, with TRBD2 matching over 14 bases. The ends lost 4 bases at V and 1 base at J; junction bases unmatched: 9. Germline CDR1 and CDR2: MNHEY and SVGEGT. The CDR3 spans 18 residues. The CDR3 DNA is TGTGCCAGCAGTTGGGCAGGGGGGACTAGCGGGAGATCCTACGAGCAGTACTTC. Translated, it gives CASSWAGGTSGRSYEQYF.

A few counts support this clone. The chain joins TRBV5-3 to TRBJ2-7, with D possibly being TRBD2 (6 bases). TRBV5-3 is an ORF for which the function is uncertain. Trimming pared 0 bases from V and 3 bases from J, leaving 13 bases between. This CDR3 spans 15 amino acids. The CDR3 nucleotides read TGTGCCAGAAGCTTGGAAGGGACTTCCCTCTACGAGCAGTACTTC. Amino acid sequence: CARSLEGTSLYEQYF.

The V gene is TRBV27, the J gene TRBJ2-7, with a tentative D call TRBD1 (6 bases). This CDR3 spans 8 amino acids. Deletions cut 11 bases from V and 9 bases from J, with 8 bases between. Germline V lookup: CDR1 MNHEY, CDR2 SMNVEV (reference sequence). The CDR3 region is CAEGGQYF. CDR3 coding DNA: TGTGCCGAAGGGGGGCAGTACTTC.

The table lists this clone with a count of one. The V call is TRBV25-1, the J call TRBJ1-1; D is possibly TRBD1 (6 bases). The CDR3 sequence is 16 residues long. The germline CDR1 and CDR2 sequences are MGHDK and SYGVNS. Trimming removed 9 bases from V and 0 bases from J, with 20 bases in between. This CDR3 reads CASTNTGIGVNTEAFF. In DNA, the CDR3 is TGTGCCAGTACTAATACAGGGATCGGGGTGAACACTGAAGCTTTCTTT.

The chain joins TRBV4-1 to TRBJ1-4; D remains unclear. Germline assignment: CDR1 MGHRA and CDR2 YSYEKL. V lost 0 bases to trimming and J lost 14 bases, with 28 bases between them. This CDR3 region has 18 residues. The DNA for the CDR3 is TGCGCCAGCAGCCAAGATGGCGGGCTCACCGTATCAGGTGGGCTCCTGTTTTTT. Protein sequence: CASSQDGGLTVSGGLLFF.

The gene calls are TRBV30 and TRBJ1-3, with D hard to call. Per germline, CDR1 GTSNPN and CDR2 SVGIG (reference sequence). CDR3 length: 14 amino acids. Trimming left V 1 base short and J 4 bases short, with 11 bases between. CDR3 nucleotides: TGTGCCTGGAGTGCAGCCCCGACAGGAAACACCATATATTTT. It codes for CAWSAAPTGNTIYF.

The rearrangement uses TRBV27 and TRBJ1-5; 10 bases match TRBD1. The V and J ends lost 3 bases and 4 bases, in that order; junction bases with no gene match: 6. CDR1 and CDR2 (germline): MNHEY, SMNVEV (reference sequence). This CDR3 contains 16 residues. This CDR3 is CASSFPGTGVNQPQHF. As DNA, the CDR3 is TGTGCCAGCAGTTTCCCCGGGACAGGGGTGAATCAGCCCCAGCATTTT.

The gene calls are TRBV19 and TRBJ2-1, with D possibly TRBD1 on 6 matching bases. In germline, CDR1 is LNHDA, CDR2 SQIVND (reference sequence). V was cut by 5 bases and J by 0 bases, with 11 bases left in between. The CDR3 sequence is 15 residues long. The chain's CDR3 is CASSPWTASYNEQFF. CDR3 nucleotides: TGTGCCAGTAGTCCCTGGACAGCCTCCTACAATGAGCAGTTCTTC.

This clone was recorded once. The gene calls are TRBV7-9 and TRBJ2-5; the D gene is possibly TRBD1 (6 bases). Trimming stripped 6 bases from V and 3 bases from J, with 11 bases between. Germline assignment: CDR1 SEHNR and CDR2 FQNEAQ (reference sequence). The CDR3 covers 13 residues. The CDR3 sequence is CASRRAGEETQYF. CDR3 nucleotide sequence: TGTGCCAGCAGAAGGGCAGGGGAAGAGACCCAGTACTTC.

The rearrangement uses TRBV19 and TRBJ1-2, with 9 nucleotides matching TRBD1. The V and J ends lost 8 bases and 2 bases, in that order; junction bases with no gene match: 6. From germline, CDR1 is LNHDA and CDR2 SQIVND (reference sequence). The CDR3 is 14 residues long. For the CDR3, the DNA is TGTGCCAGTCTCAACAGGGGGCAAAACTATGGCTACACCTTC. It yields the protein CASLNRGQNYGYTF. Combining the CDR3 with reference TRBV19 and TRBJ1-2 gives the whole variable domain DGGITQSPKYLFRKEGQNVTLSCEQNLNHDAMYWYRQDPGQGLRLIYYSQIVNDFQKGDIAEGYSVSREKKESFPLTVTSAQKNPTAFYLCASLNRGQNYGYTFGSGTRLTVV.

This chain uses TRBV28 with TRBJ2-5; D is unclear. This CDR3 comprises 12 residues. CDR1 MDHEN and CDR2 SYDVKM come from the germline V gene. Trimming shortened V by 4 bases and J by 5 bases, and 8 bases separated the two germline ends. DNA for the CDR3: TGTGCCAGCAGTTCTTTCTCGGAGACCCAGTACTTC. Translated: CASSSFSETQYF.

The rearrangement joins TRBV7-2 to TRBJ2-7; 12 positions agree with TRBD2. This CDR3 region has 16 residues. Germline V CDR1 and CDR2: SGHTA, FQGNSA. J was trimmed by 6 bases and V by 5 bases; bases with no gene match: 11. The CDR3 loop is CASSTRLAGALGEQYF. CDR3 coding DNA: TGTGCCAGCAGCACACGACTAGCGGGAGCATTGGGCGAGCAGTACTTC.

The chain links TRBV10-3 to TRBJ2-3; 10 bases are shared with TRBD1. Germline V gene data show CDR1 as ENHRY and CDR2 as SYGVKD. V shed 4 bases, J shed 2 bases, and the junction held 6 bases outside the gene matches. The CDR3 consists of 16 residues. The CDR3 DNA sequence: TGTGCCATCAGTGCAAGACAGGGGGCCACCACAGATACGCAGTATTTT. Translated, it gives CAISARQGATTDTQYF.

This rearrangement joins TRBV11-2 to TRBJ2-5, with a tentative D call TRBD1 (6 bases). This CDR3 region has 15 residues. CDR1 is SGHAT, CDR2 FQNNGV, per germline. V lost 0 bases and J lost 4, with 12 bases in between. Here the CDR3 reads CASSLDPGVGETQYF. In DNA, the CDR3 is TGTGCCAGCAGCTTAGATCCAGGGGTCGGAGAGACCCAGTACTTC.

This rearrangement joins TRBV6-5 to TRBJ2-7; D might be TRBD1 (5 bases). The CDR3 extends over 13 amino acids. Germline CDR1 and CDR2: MNHEY and SVGAGI. Trimming took 4 bases from V and 3 from J, leaving 10 bases between them. The CDR3 here is CASSSRQFYEQYF. CDR3 coding DNA: TGTGCCAGCAGTTCCAGACAGTTCTACGAGCAGTACTTC.

The chain links TRBV4-3 to TRBJ1-6; TRBD1 might be the D (6 bases). Trimming took off 0 bases at V and 6 bases at J, with 15 bases between the two ends. The CDR3 runs 17 residues. The germline V gene encodes CDR1 LGHNA and CDR2 YSLEER. This chain's CDR3 is CASSQDHSAGANSPLHF. In DNA, the CDR3 is TGCGCCAGCAGCCAAGATCATTCAGCAGGGGCTAATTCACCCCTCCACTTT.

The CDR3 region has the DNA TGTGCCAGCAGTGAAGCGGTGGGGGCTTTCGGTCAGCCCCAGCATTTT. The encoded protein is CASSEAVGAFGQPQHF. The J gene is TRBJ1-5, the V gene TRBV2, with D tentatively TRBD1 (6 bases). Trimming shortened V by 0 bases and J by 6 bases, and 15 bases separated the two germline ends. This CDR3 spans 16 amino acids. Germline-derived CDR1 and CDR2 are SNHLY and FYNNEI. Together with reference TRBV2 and TRBJ1-5, the CDR3 gives the full variable domain: EPEVTQTPSHQVTQMGQEVILRCVPISNHLYFYWYRQILGQKVEFLVSFYNNEISEKSEIFDDQFSVERPDGSNFTLKIRSTKLEDSAMYFCASSEAVGAFGQPQHFGDGTRLSIL.